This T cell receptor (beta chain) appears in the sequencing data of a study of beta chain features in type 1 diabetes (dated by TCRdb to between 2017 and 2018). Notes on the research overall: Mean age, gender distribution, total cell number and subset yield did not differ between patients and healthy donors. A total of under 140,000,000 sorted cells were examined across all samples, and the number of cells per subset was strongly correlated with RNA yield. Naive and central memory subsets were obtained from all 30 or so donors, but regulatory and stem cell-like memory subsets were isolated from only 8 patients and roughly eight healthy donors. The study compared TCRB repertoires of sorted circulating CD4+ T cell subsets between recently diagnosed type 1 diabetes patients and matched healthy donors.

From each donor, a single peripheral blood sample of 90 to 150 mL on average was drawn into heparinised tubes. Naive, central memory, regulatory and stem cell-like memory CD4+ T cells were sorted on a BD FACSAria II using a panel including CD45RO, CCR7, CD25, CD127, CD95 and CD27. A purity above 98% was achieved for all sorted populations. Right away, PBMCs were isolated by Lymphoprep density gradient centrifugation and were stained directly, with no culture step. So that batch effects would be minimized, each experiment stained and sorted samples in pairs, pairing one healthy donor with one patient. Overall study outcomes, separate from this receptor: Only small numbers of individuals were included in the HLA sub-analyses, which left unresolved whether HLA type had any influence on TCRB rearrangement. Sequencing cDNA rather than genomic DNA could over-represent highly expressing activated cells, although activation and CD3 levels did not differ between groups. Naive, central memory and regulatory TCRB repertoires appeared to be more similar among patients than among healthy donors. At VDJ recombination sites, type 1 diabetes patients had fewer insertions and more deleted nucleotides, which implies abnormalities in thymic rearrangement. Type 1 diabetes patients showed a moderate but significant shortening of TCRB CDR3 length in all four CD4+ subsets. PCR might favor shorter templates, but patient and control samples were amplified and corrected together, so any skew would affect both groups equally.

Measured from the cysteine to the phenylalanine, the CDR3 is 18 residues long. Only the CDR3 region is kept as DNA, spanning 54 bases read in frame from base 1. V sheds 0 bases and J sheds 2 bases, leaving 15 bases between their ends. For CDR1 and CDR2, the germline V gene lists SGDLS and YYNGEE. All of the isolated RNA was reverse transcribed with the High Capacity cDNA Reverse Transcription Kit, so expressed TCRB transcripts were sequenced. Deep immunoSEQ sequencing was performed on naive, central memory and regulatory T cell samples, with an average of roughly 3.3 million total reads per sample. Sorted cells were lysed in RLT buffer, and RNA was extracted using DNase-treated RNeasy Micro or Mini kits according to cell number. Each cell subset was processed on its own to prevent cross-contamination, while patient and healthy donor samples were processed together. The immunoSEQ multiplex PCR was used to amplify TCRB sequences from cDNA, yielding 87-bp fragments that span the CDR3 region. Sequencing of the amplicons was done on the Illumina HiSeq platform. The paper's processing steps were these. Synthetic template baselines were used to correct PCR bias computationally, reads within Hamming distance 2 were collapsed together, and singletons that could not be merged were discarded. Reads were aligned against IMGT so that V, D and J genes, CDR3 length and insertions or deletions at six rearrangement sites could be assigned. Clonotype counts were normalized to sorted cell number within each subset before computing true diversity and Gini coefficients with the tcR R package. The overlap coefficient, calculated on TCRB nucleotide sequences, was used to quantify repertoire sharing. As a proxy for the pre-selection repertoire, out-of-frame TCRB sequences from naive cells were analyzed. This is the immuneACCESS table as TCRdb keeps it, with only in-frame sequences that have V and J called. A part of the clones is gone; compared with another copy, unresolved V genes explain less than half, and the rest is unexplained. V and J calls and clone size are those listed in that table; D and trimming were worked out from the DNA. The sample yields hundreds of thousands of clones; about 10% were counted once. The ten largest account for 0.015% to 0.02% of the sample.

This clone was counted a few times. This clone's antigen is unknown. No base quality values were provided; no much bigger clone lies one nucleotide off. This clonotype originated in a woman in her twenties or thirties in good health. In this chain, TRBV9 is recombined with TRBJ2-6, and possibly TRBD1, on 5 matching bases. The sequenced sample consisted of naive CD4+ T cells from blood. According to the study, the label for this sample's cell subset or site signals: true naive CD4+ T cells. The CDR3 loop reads CASSVEATAATGANVLTF. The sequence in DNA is TGTGCCAGCAGCGTAGAGGCGACAGCCGCGACTGGGGCCAACGTCCTGACTTTC.